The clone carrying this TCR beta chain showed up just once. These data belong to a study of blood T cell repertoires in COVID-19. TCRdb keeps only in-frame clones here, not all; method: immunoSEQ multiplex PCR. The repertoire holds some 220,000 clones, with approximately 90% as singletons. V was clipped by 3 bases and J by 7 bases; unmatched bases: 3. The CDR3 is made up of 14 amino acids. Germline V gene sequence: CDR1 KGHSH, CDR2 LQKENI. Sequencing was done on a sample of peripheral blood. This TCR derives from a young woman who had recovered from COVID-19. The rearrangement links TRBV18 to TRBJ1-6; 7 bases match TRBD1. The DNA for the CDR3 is TGTGCCAGCTCACCGGGACAGACGAATTCACCCCTCCACTTT. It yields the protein CASSPGQTNSPLHF. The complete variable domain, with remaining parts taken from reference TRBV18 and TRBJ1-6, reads NAGVMQNPRHLVRRRGQEARLRCSPMKGHSHVYWYRQLPEEGLKFMVYLQKENIIDESGMPKERFSAEFPKEGPSILRIQQVVRGDSAAYFCASSPGQTNSPLHFGNGTRLTVT.